Below, 26 T cell receptor beta chains from the same sample are listed, as sequenced in a study of cytotoxic CD8 clonotypes in ibrutinib-treated CLL. The protocol was immunoSEQ multiplex PCR, while the TCRdb copy is restricted to in-frame clones and leaves out a portion. The repertoire holds about 40,000 clones, with 65% to 70% as singletons. The sample in question was PBMCs, obtained at disease progression, from a patient treated with ibrutinib. The receptors were sampled from a human donor with chronic lymphocytic leukemia.

Comment on this clone: One junction end disagrees with the germline gene, perhaps due to a read error. The chain joins TRBV30 to TRBJ1-2; D is undetermined. Looked up from germline, CDR1 is GTSNPN and CDR2 is SVGIG (reference sequence). This CDR3 is built from 10 residues. The CDR3 reads CAWSVPPVYF. CDR3 nucleotides: TGTGCCTGGAGTGTACCTCCTGTATACTTC.

This chain connects TRBV4-2 to TRBJ2-5; D gene ambiguous. V was pared by 4 bases and J by 5 bases, with 14 bases between. The germline V gene encodes CDR1 LGHNA and CDR2 YNFKEQ. There are 14 residues in the CDR3. The CDR3 region has the DNA TGTGCCAGCAGCCCCCGACCCGTCGGGGAGACCCAGTACTTC. This translates into CASSPRPVGETQYF.

There are a few counts of this clone. The rearrangement uses TRBV19 and TRBJ1-2; a weak D match, TRBD1 (6 bases). The CDR3 contains 15 residues. Trimming stripped 5 bases from V and 0 bases from J, with 13 bases between. Germline V lookup: CDR1 LNHDA, CDR2 SQIVND (reference sequence). CDR3 sequence (DNA): TGTGCCAGTAGTCAAACAGGGATAGCTAACTATGGCTACACCTTC. The encoded protein is CASSQTGIANYGYTF.

The chain has TRBV18 and TRBJ2-2; D remains ambiguous. This CDR3 spans 14 amino acids. Deletions cut 3 bases from V and 4 bases from J, with 9 bases between. Germline V CDR1 and CDR2: KGHSH, LQKENI. CDR3 in DNA: TGTGCCAGCTCACCTGGAGTTAGCACCGGGGAGCTGTTTTTT. Translated, it gives CASSPGVSTGELFF.

The chain combines TRBV14 with TRBJ2-1; TRBD1 matches at 10 bases. The trim removed 4 bases at V and 8 bases at J, leaving 8 bases unmatched. The germline V gene has CDR1 SGHDN and CDR2 FVKESK. CDR3 size: 15 residues. DNA for the CDR3: TGTGCCAGCAGCCGGACAGGGGGTCCCACGTATGAGCAGTTCTTC. As protein: CASSRTGGPTYEQFF.

The chain employs TRBV30 and TRBJ1-5; D is perhaps TRBD1 (5 bases). Germline-derived CDR1 and CDR2 are GTSNPN and SVGIG (reference sequence). V was pared by 8 bases and J by 2 bases, with 13 bases between. The CDR3 runs to 13 residues. The CDR3 DNA reads TGTGCCGCCGGGACTCCGGGCAATCAGCCCCAGCATTTT. Protein sequence: CAAGTPGNQPQHF. The complete variable domain, with remaining parts taken from reference TRBV30 and TRBJ1-5, reads SQTIHQWPATLVQPVGSPLSLECTVEGTSNPNLYWYRQAAGRGLQLLFYSVGIGQISSEVPQNLSASRPQDRQFILSSKKLLLSDSGFYLCAAGTPGNQPQHFGDGTRLSIL.

The chain joins TRBV29-1 to TRBJ1-1; 7 bases are shared with TRBD1. V was clipped by 6 bases and J by 0 bases; unmatched bases: 7. The CDR3 runs to 14 residues. Germline V gives CDR1 SQVTM, CDR2 ANQGSEA. CDR3: CSVYRGGVNTEAFF. CDR3 bases: TGCAGCGTCTACAGGGGAGGGGTGAACACTGAAGCTTTCTTT.

The V and J genes are TRBV19 and TRBJ2-5; 7 bases agree with TRBD2. V lost 1 base, J lost 1 base, and 12 bases stayed unmatched. CDR3 length equals 18 residues. Germline lookup yields CDR1 LNHDA and CDR2 SQIVND (reference sequence). For the CDR3, the DNA is TGTGCCAGTAGTATAGTACGCGGCGGGAGTGGAACCCAAGAGACCCAGTACTTC. Encoded protein: CASSIVRGGSGTQETQYF.

This clone is deemed medium-sized. The V gene is TRBV9, the J gene TRBJ2-3, with D uncertain. This CDR3 is 13 amino acids long. V lost 3 bases and J lost 2, with 7 bases in between. Germline V gene lookup returns CDR1 SGDLS and CDR2 YYNGEE. The CDR3 region is CASSEIPTDTQYF. CDR3 DNA sequence: TGTGCCAGCAGCGAGATCCCCACAGATACGCAGTATTTT.

This chain connects TRBV9 to TRBJ2-3; perhaps TRBD2 as D (6 bases). The CDR3 is 16 amino acids. Germline values: CDR1 SGDLS, CDR2 YYNGEE. The V gene lost 4 bases and the J gene lost 2 bases, with 17 bases spanning the gap. CDR3 loop: CASSSNGGYFTDTQYF. DNA of the CDR3: TGTGCCAGCAGCTCAAATGGAGGGTACTTCACAGATACGCAGTATTTT.

Points on this clone: With a far larger clone one base away, a read error is the likely cause. The V gene is TRBV9, the J gene TRBJ2-7; 7 positions match TRBD2. This CDR3 spans 15 amino acids. Losses at the gene ends were 4 bases for V and 5 bases for J; bases not matched to a gene: 12. In germline, CDR1 is SGDLS, CDR2 YYNGEE. The CDR3 sequence: CASSQSDWGGDEQYF. The CDR3 bases are TGTGCCAGCAGCCAATCAGATTGGGGGGGGGACGAGCAGTACTTC.

This rearrangement joins TRBV15 to TRBJ2-1, with D perhaps TRBD2 (6 bases). CDR3 size: 12 residues. Trimming cost V 8 bases and J 5 bases, with 10 bases left between them. Germline V gene lookup returns CDR1 LNHNV and CDR2 YYDKDF (reference sequence). For the CDR3, the DNA is TGTGCCACCCGACGGGGGAACAATGAGCAGTTCTTC. Its translation is CATRRGNNEQFF.

CDR3 sequence: CASSLTGEETQYF. The CDR3 DNA reads as TGTGCCAGCAGCTTGACAGGAGAAGAGACCCAGTACTTC. The chain links TRBV5-6 to TRBJ2-5; TRBD1 is a possible D gene (5 bases). Germline lookup yields CDR1 SGHDT and CDR2 YYEEEE. This CDR3 is built from 13 residues. Trimming removed 1 base from V and 3 bases from J, with 7 bases in between.

The gene calls are TRBV23-1 and TRBJ2-7; D is uncertain. TRBV23-1 falls under the ORF class, with uncertain function. There are 16 residues in the CDR3. The germline V and J ends were trimmed by 0 bases and 4 bases, with 16 bases remaining between them. In nucleotides, the CDR3 is TGCGCCAGCAGTCAATCCCCCCAGGACGAGACGTACGAGCAGTACTTC. As protein: CASSQSPQDETYEQYF.

This clone has just a few counts. The chain carries TRBV6-1 and TRBJ2-7, with unresolved D. V was pared by 0 bases and J by 7 bases, with 10 bases between. The CDR3 covers 13 residues. Germline values: CDR1 MNHNS, CDR2 SASEGT. The CDR3 DNA follows: TGTGCCAGCAGTGAAGCGCATCCCTTTGAGCAGTACTTC. As protein: CASSEAHPFEQYF.

The chain recombines TRBV7-2 with TRBJ2-5, with a tentative D call TRBD2 (5 bases). Germline CDR1 SGHTA, CDR2 FQGNSA. V lost 4 bases to trimming and J lost 5 bases, with 11 bases between them. The CDR3 sequence is 13 residues long. CDR3 in amino acids: CASSSSHLETQYF. DNA of the CDR3: TGTGCCAGCAGCTCTAGCCATCTTGAGACCCAGTACTTC.

This chain joins TRBV11-2 and TRBJ2-1; 8 bases agree with TRBD1. J gave up 8 bases and V 8 bases, and 17 bases lay outside the gene matches. The CDR3 has 16 residues. Germline loops: CDR1 SGHAT, CDR2 FQNNGV. DNA for the CDR3: TGTGCCAGCGGGATAACGGGACAGGTTCACCTCGATGAGCAGTTCTTC. Its protein product is CASGITGQVHLDEQFF.

This chain links TRBV7-2 with TRBJ2-7; no definite D call. The CDR3 consists of 18 residues. CDR1 and CDR2 from the germline V gene are SGHTA and FQGNSA. Trimming took 1 base from V and 0 from J, leaving 19 bases between them. Written as DNA, the CDR3 is TGTGCCAGCAGCTTAGATAGTTCTTCTGGTACAAGCTCCTACGAGCAGTACTTC. The encoded protein is CASSLDSSSGTSSYEQYF.

CDR3 DNA: TGTGCCTGGAGTGACCCCGTCAATGAGCAGTTCTTC. The encoded protein is CAWSDPVNEQFF. The chain has TRBV30 and TRBJ2-1; D remains unclear. The CDR3 contains 12 residues. V was trimmed by 1 base and J by 6 bases, leaving 7 bases between them. Per the germline V gene, CDR1 is GTSNPN and CDR2 is SVGIG (reference sequence).

The chain joins TRBV28 to TRBJ1-6, with TRBD1 as a possible D gene (6 bases). Trimming pared 6 bases from V and 3 bases from J, leaving 15 bases between. The CDR3 has 16 residues. The germline CDR1 and CDR2 sequences are MDHEN and SYDVKM. The DNA of the CDR3 is TGTGCCAGCAGCCTCCTCCAGGGGCTCTATAATTCACCCCTCCACTTT. Translation: CASSLLQGLYNSPLHF.

The genes are TRBV30 and TRBJ2-7; possibly TRBD2 for D (5 bases). The CDR3 length is 13 residues. In germline, CDR1 is GTSNPN, CDR2 SVGIG (reference sequence). Trimming cost V 2 bases and J 6 bases, with 14 bases left between them. The CDR3 spells CAWSRAGASEQYF. Here the CDR3 DNA reads TGTGCCTGGAGTAGGGCGGGTGCCTCCGAGCAGTACTTC.

This clone was counted a single time. One end of the junction is discordant with germline, which a read error may explain. The chain has TRBV5-6 and TRBJ2-1, with a weak D call TRBD1 (6 bases). CDR1 SGHDT and CDR2 YYEEEE come from the germline V gene. CDR3 length: 11 amino acids. The CDR3 here is CASSSTGQPLF. The CDR3 DNA is TGTGCCAGCAGCTCGACGGGACAACCCCTCTTC.

CDR3 nucleotides: TGTGCCAGCAGCCAATATGCAGCGGGACGCACAGATACGCAGTATTTT. It yields the protein CASSQYAAGRTDTQYF. The chain combines TRBV14 with TRBJ2-3; 7 bases line up with TRBD2. Trimming took 2 bases from V and 1 from J; bases not matched to a gene: 6. Germline V gene lookup returns CDR1 SGHDN and CDR2 FVKESK. The CDR3 length is 16 residues.

V usage is TRBV28 and J usage is TRBJ1-4; D is unresolved. Trimming took off 8 bases at V and 1 base at J, with 17 bases between the two ends. CDR1 is MDHEN and CDR2 is SYDVKM in the germline V gene. The CDR3 spans 16 residues. CDR3 sequence: CASSLGISGTNEKLFF. The CDR3 DNA follows: TGTGCCAGCTCCTTAGGGATCTCAGGAACTAATGAAAAACTGTTTTTT.

This clone was detected once. The chain combines TRBV30 with TRBJ1-2, with unresolved D. The CDR3 runs to 13 residues. V lost 2 bases, J lost 0 bases, and 7 bases lay in between. Germline loops: CDR1 GTSNPN, CDR2 SVGIG (reference sequence). Here the CDR3 reads CAWSLKTNYGYTF. The CDR3 DNA reads as TGTGCCTGGAGTCTAAAGACTAACTATGGCTACACCTTC.

This clone was observed a few times. The CDR3 nucleotides are TGTGCCAGCAGCAAGCGGGAGGGCCCTGACGAGCAGTACTTC. Translation gives CASSKREGPDEQYF. V and J are TRBV7-8 and TRBJ2-7, with TRBD2 identical over 10 bases. Germline lookup yields CDR1 SGHVS and CDR2 FQNEAQ. The J segment lost 5 bases and the V segment lost 5 bases, leaving 6 bases of the junction unmatched. The CDR3 is made up of 14 amino acids.